What follows are 18 T cell receptor beta chains derived from one specimen sequenced in a study of cytomegalovirus exposure and HLA in healthy donors (dated by TCRdb to 2016 to 2017). Libraries were built with the immunoSEQ multiplex PCR assay. A mixture of 60 forward primers for TCR Vbeta segments and 13 reverse primers for TCR Jbeta segments was used in the multiplex PCR. Entries here come from immuneACCESS through TCRdb and include only in-frame sequences with V and J called. Some clones fail to appear in such tables; in the studies checked, an unresolved V gene covers under half of the shortfall, and the cause of the remainder is unknown. The sample has about 92,000 clones on record, roughly 69% of them singletons. The ten most abundant clones make up roughly 2.8% of the sample. The specimen sequenced was PBMCs. These receptors were taken from a man aged 50 or older in good health and CMV-seronegative.

This chain uses TRBV28 with TRBJ1-4, with TRBD1 identical over 8 bases. The length of the CDR3 is 14 residues. Per germline, CDR1 MDHEN and CDR2 SYDVKM. The trim removed 5 bases at V and 8 bases at J, leaving 7 bases unmatched. CDR3 sequence (DNA): TGTGCCAGCAGTATCGGACAGGGTGGGGAAAAACTGTTTTTT. It is translated as CASSIGQGGEKLFF.

CDR3 sequence: CASSDGQGDQPQHF. The CDR3 DNA is TGTGCCAGCAGTGACGGACAGGGTGATCAGCCCCAGCATTTT. The V call is TRBV6-1, the J call TRBJ1-5; 8 bases are a match to TRBD1. This CDR3 has 14 amino acids. Germline V gives CDR1 MNHNS, CDR2 SASEGT. With V trimmed by 3 bases and J by 5 bases, 3 bases remained unmatched.

This sequence joins TRBV2 and TRBJ1-1; D remains ambiguous. The CDR3 runs to 15 residues. The V end lost 6 bases, the J end lost 1 base, and 15 bases lay between the germline ends. Germline assignment: CDR1 SNHLY and CDR2 FYNNEI. The CDR3 DNA reads as TGTGCCAGCAGCGCTGAAGGAGTCGGGAACACTGAAGCTTTCTTT. Translated: CASSAEGVGNTEAFF.

The J gene is TRBJ1-6, the V gene TRBV30, with TRBD1 matching 7 bases. In germline, CDR1 is GTSNPN, CDR2 SVGIG (reference sequence). The CDR3 has 13 residues. The J segment lost 7 bases and the V segment lost 1 base, leaving 1 base of the junction unmatched. This chain's CDR3 is CAWSGTGNSPLHF. CDR3 coding DNA: TGTGCCTGGAGTGGGACAGGAAATTCACCCCTCCACTTT.

The V call is TRBV19, the J call TRBJ2-3; the match to TRBD2 covers 7 bases. Unmatched junction bases numbered 10, after V lost 6 bases and J lost 1 base. CDR1 and CDR2 from the germline V gene are LNHDA and SQIVND (reference sequence). The CDR3 runs to 16 residues. The CDR3 DNA sequence: TGTGCCAGTAGCCCCTGGGGGGGACCGGGCACAGATACGCAGTATTTT. Protein sequence: CASSPWGGPGTDTQYF.

The rearrangement links TRBV4-1 to TRBJ1-2; no definite D call. V dropped 2 bases and J dropped 5 bases, with 6 bases sitting between them. This CDR3 has 12 amino acids. The V gene's germline CDR1 is MGHRA and CDR2 YSYEKL. This CDR3 reads CASSQRGYGYTF. The CDR3 region has the DNA TGCGCCAGCAGCCAACGGGGATATGGCTACACCTTC.

The chain links TRBV6-5 to TRBJ2-3; D perhaps matches TRBD2 (6 bases). Germline V gene lookup returns CDR1 MNHEY and CDR2 SVGAGI. This CDR3 contains 16 residues. The ends were cut back, 0 bases at V and 3 bases at J, with 13 bases in the middle. The CDR3 region is CASSYSFRGGTDTQYF. CDR3 nucleotide sequence: TGTGCCAGCAGTTACTCGTTCCGGGGAGGAACAGATACGCAGTATTTT.

V and J are TRBV11-2 and TRBJ1-4; D remains ambiguous. Germline V CDR1 and CDR2: SGHAT, FQNNGV. The V gene lost 6 bases and the J gene lost 1 base, with 6 bases spanning the gap. The CDR3 has 13 residues. For the CDR3, the DNA is TGTGCCAGCAGACAGCTAACTAATGAAAAACTGTTTTTT. Encoded protein: CASRQLTNEKLFF.

This clone was seen once. The chain combines TRBV27 with TRBJ1-5; 7 positions agree with TRBD1. The CDR3 consists of 14 residues. Germline V CDR1 and CDR2: MNHEY, SMNVEV (reference sequence). V was clipped by 3 bases and J by 5 bases; unmatched bases: 4. In nucleotides, the CDR3 is TGTGCCAGCAGTTTCAACAGGGGTTATCAGCCCCAGCATTTT. It yields the protein CASSFNRGYQPQHF.

This chain joins TRBV18 and TRBJ2-7; D is unresolved. V lost 3 bases and J 6 bases, leaving 9 bases between the germline ends. From germline, CDR1 is KGHSH and CDR2 LQKENI. The CDR3 spans 12 residues. CDR3 loop: CASSPTAREQYV. CDR3 in DNA: TGTGCCAGCTCACCGACTGCCCGCGAGCAGTACGTC.

The chain couples TRBV4-1 to TRBJ1-2; D not resolved. This CDR3 spans 14 amino acids. In germline, CDR1 is MGHRA, CDR2 YSYEKL. V was cut by 1 base and J by 5 bases, with 11 bases left in between. CDR3 protein: CASSQALLSYGYTF. The CDR3, as DNA: TGCGCCAGCAGCCAAGCCCTACTTTCATATGGCTACACCTTC.

The rearrangement links TRBV2 to TRBJ1-4, with D unclear. Germline V gives CDR1 SNHLY, CDR2 FYNNEI. The germline V and J ends were trimmed by 2 bases and 7 bases, with 5 bases remaining between them. The CDR3 has 12 residues. In DNA form, the CDR3 reads TGTGCCAGCAGTGAATCGGGTGAAAAACTGTTTTTT. Translation gives CASSESGEKLFF.

The rearrangement joins TRBV29-1 to TRBJ2-7; 9 bases agree with TRBD1. Losses at the gene ends were 2 bases for V and 5 bases for J; bases not matched to a gene: 7. This CDR3 spans 14 amino acids. CDR1 is SQVTM and CDR2 is ANQGSEA in the germline V gene. Written as DNA, the CDR3 is TGCAGCGTTGAACTGGGACAGGGTGGGGACGAGCAGTACTTC. Protein sequence: CSVELGQGGDEQYF.

This rearrangement joins TRBV11-2 to TRBJ1-5, with 9 bases aligning to TRBD1. Germline V gene data show CDR1 as SGHAT and CDR2 as FQNNGV. This CDR3 contains 15 residues. The J segment lost 10 bases and the V segment lost 2 bases, leaving 9 bases of the junction unmatched. In nucleotides, the CDR3 is TGTGCCAGCAGCTTAAGGGGGGGACAGGGTATACCCCAGCATTTT. Translation: CASSLRGGQGIPQHF. The full variable domain, in which reference TRBV11-2 and TRBJ1-5 provide the parts outside the CDR3, is EAGVAQSPRYKIIEKRQSVAFWCNPISGHATLYWYQQILGQGPKLLIQFQNNGVVDDSQLPKDRFSAERLKGVDSTLKIQPAKLEDSAVYLCASSLRGGQGIPQHFGDGTRLSIL.

This chain connects TRBV5-1 to TRBJ2-7, with D perhaps TRBD1 (5 bases). This CDR3 contains 15 residues. Trimming removed 0 bases at V and 6 bases at J, with 16 bases between. CDR1 and CDR2 (germline): SGHRS, YFSETQ. The CDR3 sequence is CASSLVGREITEQYF. CDR3 in DNA: TGCGCCAGCAGCTTGGTAGGCAGGGAAATAACCGAGCAGTACTTC.

The chain recombines TRBV5-1 with TRBJ2-7; the match to TRBD1 covers 7 bases. Germline CDR1 is SGHRS and CDR2 is YFSETQ. The CDR3 loop spans 19 amino acids. V dropped 2 bases and J dropped 0; count of bases not matched to a gene: 17. The CDR3 reads CASSFTTISGTASSYEQYF. CDR3 DNA: TGCGCCAGCAGCTTTACGACTATTTCCGGGACAGCGAGCTCCTACGAGCAGTACTTC.

The chain is built from TRBV30 and TRBJ2-5, with D perhaps matching TRBD1 (5 bases). The CDR3 has 12 amino acids. The V gene's germline CDR1 is GTSNPN and CDR2 SVGIG (reference sequence). V lost 1 base and J 10 bases, leaving 13 bases between the germline ends. CDR3 nucleotides: TGTGCCTGGAGTGGCATCCTAGGGGACCAGTACTTC. As protein: CAWSGILGDQYF.

This chain uses TRBV29-1 with TRBJ2-5, with TRBD1 identical over 9 bases. This CDR3 is built from 12 residues. Germline V CDR1 and CDR2: SQVTM, ANQGSEA. The V and J ends lost 7 bases and 5 bases, in that order; junction bases with no gene match: 5. CDR3 amino acids: CSAIDRGETQYF. The DNA for the CDR3 is TGCAGCGCCATCGACAGGGGGGAGACCCAGTACTTC.